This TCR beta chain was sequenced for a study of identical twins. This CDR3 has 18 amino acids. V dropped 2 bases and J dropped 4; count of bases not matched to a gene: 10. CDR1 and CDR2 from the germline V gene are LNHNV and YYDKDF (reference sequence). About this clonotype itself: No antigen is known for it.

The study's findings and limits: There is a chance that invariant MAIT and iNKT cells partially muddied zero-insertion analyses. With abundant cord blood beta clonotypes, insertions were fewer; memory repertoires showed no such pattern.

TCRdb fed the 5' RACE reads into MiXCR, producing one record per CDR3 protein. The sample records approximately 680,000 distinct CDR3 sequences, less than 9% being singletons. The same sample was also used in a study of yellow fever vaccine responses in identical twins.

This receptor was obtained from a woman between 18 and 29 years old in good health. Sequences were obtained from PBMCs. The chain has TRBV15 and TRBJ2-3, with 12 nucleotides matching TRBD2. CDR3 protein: CATSRYPPGLAGPDTQYF. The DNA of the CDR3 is TGTGCCACCAGCAGATACCCCCCCGGACTAGCGGGACCAGATACGCAGTATTTT.